The next 3 T cell receptor beta chains were all read from a single sample in a study of blood T cell repertoires in COVID-19. Method: immunoSEQ multiplex PCR; TCRdb's copy keeps in-frame clones and lacks some. The table includes roughly 160,000 clones, approximately 80% detected once. The sample comprised PBMCs or T cells enriched from blood (not recorded which). The receptors were sampled from a man in his fifties who had recovered from COVID-19.

In DNA, the CDR3 is TGCGCCAGCAGCCGGACAGGGGGCGATGAAAAACTGTTTTTT. Translating gives CASSRTGGDEKLFF. The rearrangement links TRBV5-1 to TRBJ1-4; 11 nucleotides align to TRBD1. Germline V CDR1 and CDR2: SGHRS, YFSETQ. This CDR3 has 14 amino acids. V gave up 4 bases and J gave up 6 bases; unmatched junction bases: 2.

This clone was recorded a few times. V usage is TRBV27 and J usage is TRBJ2-3, with TRBD2 as a possible D gene (5 bases). There are 18 residues in the CDR3. Trimming took 5 bases from V and 2 from J, leaving 23 bases between them. CDR1 is MNHEY and CDR2 is SMNVEV in the germline V gene (reference sequence). The CDR3 region has the DNA TGTGCCAGCAGTAGCCCCAGTGGAGCGGAACTAACCACAGATACGCAGTATTTT. This translates into CASSSPSGAELTTDTQYF.

This chain links TRBV3-1 (or the pseudogene TRBV3-2) with TRBJ1-5, with 8 bases lining up with TRBD1. The CDR3 spans 14 residues. The V segment lost 5 bases and the J segment 2 bases; nucleotides outside the gene matches: 2. In germline, CDR1 is LGHDT, CDR2 YNNKEL (reference sequence). The CDR3 is CASSLTGGNQPQHF. For the CDR3, the DNA is TGTGCCAGCAGCTTGACAGGGGGCAATCAGCCCCAGCATTTT.